The 18 T cell receptor beta chains given below trace back to one sample, sequenced in a study of shared clonotypes between healthy human individuals. Naive CD8 cells were CD45RO-negative, positively selected for CCR7, excluding terminally differentiated effector memory CD45RA+ cells. Method: immunoSEQ multiplex PCR; TCRdb's copy keeps in-frame clones and lacks some. Found here are around 2.1 million clones, 85% to 95% of them singletons; the top ten hold over 1.5%. The sequenced sample was naive CD8+ T cells from PBMCs. Receptors originate from a man aged 18 to 35 in good health. Some clones in this sample may be carry-over from other donors' samples.

This chain joins TRBV30 and TRBJ2-7; D possibly corresponds to TRBD2 (6 bases). Between the trimmed V and J ends, which lost 2 bases and 5 bases, there was a span of 19 bases. Germline lookup yields CDR1 GTSNPN and CDR2 SVGIG (reference sequence). CDR3 length equals 15 residues. CDR3 DNA sequence: TGTGCCTGGAGTTTATCGGCGGGAAGCTCGCACGAGCAGTACTTC. Translated, it gives CAWSLSAGSSHEQYF.

This rearrangement joins TRBV19 to TRBJ2-1; 8 positions agree with TRBD1. Trimming at V came to 4 bases and at J to 8 bases, leaving 7 bases not matched to a gene. Germline V lookup: CDR1 LNHDA, CDR2 SQIVND (reference sequence). The CDR3 contains 14 residues. The CDR3 protein is CASSKDREEDEQFF. The CDR3 DNA reads as TGTGCCAGTAGTAAGGACAGGGAAGAAGATGAGCAGTTCTTC.

This chain joins TRBV2 and TRBJ2-1; 13 bases map to TRBD2. Trimming removed 4 bases from V and 9 bases from J; junction bases left unmatched: 9. The CDR3 contains 16 residues. Germline V gene lookup returns CDR1 SNHLY and CDR2 FYNNEI. The CDR3 bases are TGTGCCAGCAGTGGGTGGACTAGCGGGAGCTTAAGTGAGCAGTTCTTC. Its translation is CASSGWTSGSLSEQFF.

The chain employs TRBV7-9 and TRBJ2-4, with D perhaps matching TRBD2 (5 bases). Trimming removed 1 base at V and 0 bases at J, with 16 bases between. Germline lookup yields CDR1 SEHNR and CDR2 FQNEAQ (reference sequence). The CDR3 extends over 18 amino acids. The CDR3 region is CASSLGTVKSLAKNIQYF. In DNA form, the CDR3 reads TGTGCCAGCAGCTTAGGGACTGTAAAGTCCCTAGCCAAAAACATTCAGTACTTC. Filled out from reference TRBV7-9 and TRBJ2-4, the complete variable domain reads DTGVSQNPRHKITKRGQNVTFRCDPISEHNRLYWYRQTLGQGPEFLTYFQNEAQLEKSRLLSDRFSAERPKGSFSTLEIQRTEQGDSAMYLCASSLGTVKSLAKNIQYFGAGTRLSVL.

This sequence joins TRBV7-2 and TRBJ1-1, with D unresolved. Trimming shortened V by 4 bases and J by 0 bases, and 12 bases separated the two germline ends. The CDR3 loop spans 15 amino acids. Per germline, CDR1 SGHTA and CDR2 FQGNSA. The CDR3 DNA is TGTGCCAGCAGCTCACGGCTAACTGTGAACACTGAAGCTTTCTTT. Protein sequence: CASSSRLTVNTEAFF.

This clone was seen once. V gene TRBV7-9 combines with J gene TRBJ2-7, with 12 bases that match TRBD1. Per the germline V gene, CDR1 is SEHNR and CDR2 is FQNEAQ (reference sequence). J lost 2 bases, V lost 5 bases, and 16 bases had no gene match. The CDR3 runs to 19 residues. The CDR3 is CASSPGTGGGPEKTYEQYF. For the CDR3, the DNA is TGTGCCAGCAGCCCCGGGACAGGGGGCGGCCCTGAGAAGACCTACGAGCAGTACTTC.

The rearrangement uses TRBV2 and TRBJ2-7; possibly TRBD1 for D (6 bases). Germline V CDR1 and CDR2: SNHLY, FYNNEI. V was cut by 6 bases and J by 1 base, with 16 bases left in between. The CDR3 loop spans 15 amino acids. CDR3 in DNA: TGTGCCAGCAGCGCTACAGGGCCCAGGTCCTACGAGCAGTACTTC. Translated, it gives CASSATGPRSYEQYF.

The chain uses TRBV5-8 and TRBJ2-2; TRBD1 aligns across 7 bases. The length of the CDR3 is 18 residues. Unmatched junction bases numbered 18, after V lost 6 bases and J lost 4 bases. The germline V gene has CDR1 SGHTS and CDR2 YDEGEE. CDR3 in amino acids: CASTPLRGGIGSTGELFF. The CDR3 DNA follows: TGTGCCAGCACCCCACTAAGAGGGGGCATAGGTAGCACCGGGGAGCTGTTTTTT.

The V gene is TRBV27, the J gene TRBJ1-5; 9 bases fit TRBD1. The CDR3 runs to 14 residues. Germline V gene lookup returns CDR1 MNHEY and CDR2 SMNVEV (reference sequence). V dropped 5 bases and J dropped 7; count of bases not matched to a gene: 6. CDR3 loop: CASSPGTGSQPQHF. In nucleotides, the CDR3 is TGTGCCAGCAGTCCCGGGACAGGGTCCCAGCCCCAGCATTTT.

This clone was picked up one time. This chain joins TRBV28 and TRBJ1-3; D ambiguous. The CDR3 length is 14 residues. CDR1 and CDR2 from the germline V gene are MDHEN and SYDVKM. V lost 6 bases and J 0 bases, leaving 9 bases between the germline ends. CDR3 loop: CASRGGDSGNTIYF. Written as DNA, the CDR3 is TGTGCCAGCAGGGGCGGGGACTCTGGAAACACCATATATTTT.

This clone was observed a handful of times. This chain connects TRBV10-1 to TRBJ1-1, with D hard to call. Trimming took off 4 bases at V and 6 bases at J, with 9 bases between the two ends. The CDR3 spans 12 residues. The germline CDR1 and CDR2 sequences are WNHNN and SYGVQD (reference sequence). The CDR3 sequence is CASSGSTPEAFF. The DNA for the CDR3 is TGCGCCAGCAGTGGGAGTACCCCTGAAGCTTTCTTT.

The rearrangement joins TRBV5-6 to TRBJ2-7, with TRBD1 matching over 7 bases. CDR1 SGHDT and CDR2 YYEEEE come from the germline V gene. The CDR3 has 14 amino acids. V lost 5 bases to trimming and J lost 5 bases; unmatched junction nucleotides: 10. CDR3 sequence (DNA): TGTGCCAGCAGTACGGTACAGGGGACCCACGAGCAGTACTTC. It encodes CASSTVQGTHEQYF.

The chain recombines TRBV19 with TRBJ2-7; D could derive from TRBD1 or TRBD2 (5 bases each). The CDR3 has 16 amino acids. Trimming removed 6 bases at V and 2 bases at J, with 20 bases between. Looked up from germline, CDR1 is LNHDA and CDR2 is SQIVND (reference sequence). CDR3 DNA sequence: TGTGCCAGTAGCCCCCTCTCCCAGGGACCTCCCTACGAGCAGTACTTC. Protein product: CASSPLSQGPPYEQYF.

This clone was observed once. The rearrangement links TRBV27 to TRBJ2-3; no definite D call. V was trimmed by 3 bases and J by 0 bases, leaving 13 bases between them. The CDR3 is 16 amino acids. CDR1 and CDR2 (germline): MNHEY, SMNVEV (reference sequence). The CDR3 loop reads CASSFRVAVSTDTQYF. The CDR3 DNA reads as TGTGCCAGCAGTTTTAGAGTAGCAGTCAGCACAGATACGCAGTATTTT.

The V call is TRBV5-1, the J call TRBJ1-2, with D hard to call. The CDR3 spans 15 residues. V gave up 1 base and J gave up 8 bases, with 18 bases separating them. Germline V gene data show CDR1 as SGHRS and CDR2 as YFSETQ. CDR3 DNA sequence: TGCGCCAGCAGCTTGTATGCGCAGGCGGTAGAGGGCTACACCTTC. This gives the protein CASSLYAQAVEGYTF.

The chain joins TRBV6-1 to TRBJ2-2; 7 positions match TRBD1. V was pared by 6 bases and J by 3 bases, with 7 bases of the junction left unmatched. There are 15 residues in the CDR3. The germline CDR1 and CDR2 sequences are MNHNS and SASEGT. This CDR3 is CASRDRQGDTGELFF. Here the CDR3 DNA reads TGTGCCAGCAGGGATCGACAGGGAGACACCGGGGAGCTGTTTTTT.

The chain is built from TRBV27 and TRBJ2-2, with D maybe TRBD1 (5 bases). This CDR3 spans 16 amino acids. The V gene lost 6 bases and the J gene lost 6 bases, with 20 bases spanning the gap. Looked up from germline, CDR1 is MNHEY and CDR2 is SMNVEV (reference sequence). This CDR3 reads CASRQDLTRQPGELFF. DNA for the CDR3: TGTGCCAGCAGACAGGATTTAACTCGACAGCCCGGGGAGCTGTTTTTT.

V and J are TRBV5-1 and TRBJ2-1; D gene uncertain. Deletions cut 4 bases from V and 4 bases from J, with 18 bases between. CDR3 length equals 16 residues. From germline, CDR1 is SGHRS and CDR2 YFSETQ. CDR3 amino acids: CASSIVSGLRYNEQFF. In DNA form, the CDR3 reads TGCGCCAGCAGCATCGTTTCGGGTCTGAGGTACAATGAGCAGTTCTTC.